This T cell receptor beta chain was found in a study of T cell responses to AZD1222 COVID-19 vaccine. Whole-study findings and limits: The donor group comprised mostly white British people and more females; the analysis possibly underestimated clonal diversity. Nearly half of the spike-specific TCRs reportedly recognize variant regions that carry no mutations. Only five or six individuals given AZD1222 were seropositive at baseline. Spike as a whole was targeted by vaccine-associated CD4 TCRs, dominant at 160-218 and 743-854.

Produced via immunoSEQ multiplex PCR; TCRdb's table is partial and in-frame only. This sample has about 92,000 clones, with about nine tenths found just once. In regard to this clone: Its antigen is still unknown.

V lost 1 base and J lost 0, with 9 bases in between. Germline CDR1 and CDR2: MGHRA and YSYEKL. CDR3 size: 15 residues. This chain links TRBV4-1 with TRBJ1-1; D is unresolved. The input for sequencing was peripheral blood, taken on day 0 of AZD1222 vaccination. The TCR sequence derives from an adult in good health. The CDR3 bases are TGCGCCAGCAGCCAAGTTGGAGCTCTGAACACTGAAGCTTTCTTT. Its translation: CASSQVGALNTEAFF.